Shown below are 15 T cell receptor beta chains from a single sample sequenced in a study of OX40 agonist ivuxolimab in advanced cancers. The table came from immunoSEQ multiplex PCR; TCRdb's copy has only in-frame clones and leaves some out. The sample records about 130,000 clones, 92% being singletons. This specimen was CD4+ or CD8+ T cells sorted from blood, taken in a trial of the OX40 agonist ivuxolimab. These receptors all stem from an adult with an advanced solid tumor such as melanoma, head and neck, liver or kidney cancer.

V is TRBV9 and J is TRBJ2-1; perhaps TRBD2 as D (6 bases). Germline assignment: CDR1 SGDLS and CDR2 YYNGEE. V gave up 0 bases and J gave up 2 bases, with 9 bases separating them. The CDR3 totals 15 residues. The CDR3 loop is CASSVDASAYNEQFF. CDR3 nucleotide sequence: TGTGCCAGCAGCGTAGATGCTAGCGCCTACAATGAGCAGTTCTTC.

The chain is built from TRBV28 and TRBJ1-5, with TRBD1 identical over 7 bases. Germline CDR1 MDHEN, CDR2 SYDVKM. This CDR3 is 15 amino acids long. Losses at the gene ends were 6 bases for V and 6 bases for J; bases not matched to a gene: 11. The CDR3 spells CASREGGTVGQPQHF. CDR3 coding DNA: TGTGCCAGCAGGGAAGGGGGGACAGTAGGTCAGCCCCAGCATTTT.

V gene TRBV5-8 combines with J gene TRBJ2-4, with a weak D call TRBD1 (5 bases). CDR3 size: 17 residues. Germline-derived CDR1 and CDR2 are SGHTS and YDEGEE. V lost 1 base, J lost 0 bases, and 14 bases lay in between. The CDR3 DNA is TGTGCCAGCAGCTTGCTTCCCGACAGCGTAGCCAAAAACATTCAGTACTTC. Its protein product is CASSLLPDSVAKNIQYF.

This chain connects TRBV6-5 to TRBJ2-6; D remains unclear. V shed 3 bases and J shed 2 bases, with 8 bases lying between them. Germline V gene data show CDR1 as MNHEY and CDR2 as SVGAGI. The CDR3 totals 15 residues. The CDR3 region is CASSYDNTGANVLTF. CDR3 DNA sequence: TGTGCCAGCAGTTATGACAACACTGGGGCCAACGTCCTGACTTTC.

This chain links TRBV28 with TRBJ2-7, with TRBD1 as a possible D gene (5 bases). V shed 6 bases and J shed 1 base, with 13 bases lying between them. Germline lookup yields CDR1 MDHEN and CDR2 SYDVKM. There are 14 residues in the CDR3. The CDR3 region is CASRVRENSYEQYF. In DNA, the CDR3 is TGTGCCAGCAGAGTCAGGGAAAATTCCTACGAGCAGTACTTC.

The chain recombines TRBV18 with TRBJ2-7; possibly TRBD1 or TRBD2 for D (5 bases each). In germline, CDR1 is KGHSH, CDR2 LQKENI. The V gene lost 3 bases and the J gene lost 3 bases, with 21 bases spanning the gap. The CDR3 covers 17 residues. The DNA of the CDR3 is TGTGCCAGCTCACCCCCTCGGGATCGGGGACGCCACTACGAGCAGTACTTC. Its protein product is CASSPPRDRGRHYEQYF.

The V gene is TRBV25-1, the J gene TRBJ1-6, with 9 bases matching TRBD1. This CDR3 has 15 residues. V gave up 10 bases and J gave up 10 bases; unmatched junction bases: 14. CDR1 MGHDK and CDR2 SYGVNS come from the germline V gene. CDR3 sequence (DNA): TGTGCCATCCTACTTCCTACAGGGGGCGCGTCACCCCTCCACTTT. This sequence encodes CAILLPTGGASPLHF. The full variable domain, its missing parts supplied by reference TRBV25-1 and TRBJ1-6, is EADIYQTPRYLVIGTGKKITLECSQTMGHDKMYWYQQDPGMELHLIHYSYGVNSTEKGDLSSESTVSRIRTEHFPLTLESARPSHTSQYLCAILLPTGGASPLHFGNGTRLTVT.

The chain joins TRBV5-1 to TRBJ1-5, with D unclear. Trimming stripped 1 base from V and 1 base from J, with 9 bases between. The CDR3 sequence is 15 residues long. CDR1 is SGHRS, CDR2 YFSETQ, per germline. CDR3 DNA sequence: TGCGCCAGCAGCTTGAACAGCGGGAGCAATCAGCCCCAGCATTTT. It encodes CASSLNSGSNQPQHF.

The V call is TRBV6-5, the J call TRBJ2-7; D might be TRBD1 (6 bases). Between the trimmed V and J ends, which lost 6 bases and 3 bases, there was a span of 12 bases. Germline V gives CDR1 MNHEY, CDR2 SVGAGI. This CDR3 is built from 13 residues. The CDR3 protein is CASRKGHRYEQYF. The CDR3 DNA follows: TGTGCCAGCAGGAAGGGACACCGCTACGAGCAGTACTTC.

This rearrangement joins TRBV5-4 to TRBJ2-1; D is tentatively TRBD1 or TRBD2 (6 bases each). From germline, CDR1 is SGHNT and CDR2 YYREEE (reference sequence). V was trimmed by 0 bases and J by 0 bases, leaving 19 bases between them. The CDR3 extends over 19 amino acids. CDR3 DNA sequence: TGTGCCAGCAGCTTGGGGGGGGCCGGGCTAGCGAGCTCCTACAATGAGCAGTTCTTC. Translating gives CASSLGGAGLASSYNEQFF.

The chain employs TRBV18 and TRBJ2-5; TRBD1 matches 7 bases. J lost 5 bases, V lost 1 base, and 7 bases had no gene match. The CDR3 is made up of 15 amino acids. Per germline, CDR1 KGHSH and CDR2 LQKENI. The CDR3 DNA reads TGTGCCAGCTCACCACAGGGGGCCCCGGGGGAGACCCAGTACTTC. Translated, it gives CASSPQGAPGETQYF.

V gene TRBV18 combines with J gene TRBJ1-1; no clear D gene. This CDR3 comprises 14 residues. CDR1 is KGHSH, CDR2 LQKENI, per germline. Trimming removed 2 bases at V and 7 bases at J, with 14 bases between. CDR3 nucleotide sequence: TGTGCCAGCTCACCATGGGTGTTAAAGGATGAAGCTTTCTTT. Translating gives CASSPWVLKDEAFF.

The chain's CDR3 is CASSLGGVGTGELFF. The CDR3 nucleotides are TGTGCCAGCAGCTTGGGGGGAGTAGGGACCGGGGAGCTGTTTTTT. The rearrangement uses TRBV7-2 and TRBJ2-2; possible D gene TRBD2, 6 bases. V was shortened by 3 bases and J by 5 bases, with 13 bases between the two germline ends. Germline CDR1 reads SGHTA; CDR2 reads FQGNSA. This CDR3 spans 15 amino acids.

This chain joins TRBV7-9 and TRBJ1-2; D ambiguous. This CDR3 is 14 amino acids long. The V gene's germline CDR1 is SEHNR and CDR2 FQNEAQ (reference sequence). Trimming stripped 4 bases from V and 2 bases from J, with 11 bases between. DNA for the CDR3: TGTGCCAGCAGCTGGGAGGGTTGGAACTATGGCTACACCTTC. This sequence encodes CASSWEGWNYGYTF.

V and J are TRBV5-5 and TRBJ1-5; TRBD1 might be the D (5 bases). The CDR3 has 16 residues. Per germline, CDR1 SGHKS and CDR2 YYEKEE (reference sequence). V was pared by 4 bases and J by 1 base, with 15 bases between. CDR3: CASSPTPRGSNQPQHF. For the CDR3, the DNA is TGTGCCAGCAGCCCCACCCCGAGGGGCAGCAATCAGCCCCAGCATTTT.